These 16 T cell receptor beta chains came from one sample sequenced in a study of shared clonotypes between healthy human individuals. Profiled with immunoSEQ multiplex PCR; TCRdb holds only in-frame clones, not every one. The top ten clones hold 0.36% of a sample with around 1.4 million clones, less than 99% of them seen once. The source material was naive CD4+ T cells sorted from blood. Subset given: CD45RA+ positively selected. Receptors originate from a man aged 25 to 40 in good health.

The chain links TRBV28 to TRBJ2-7; D possibly corresponds to TRBD2 (6 bases). Germline lookup yields CDR1 MDHEN and CDR2 SYDVKM. The CDR3 is 13 amino acids. The V and J ends lost 8 bases and 3 bases respectively, with 14 bases between them. CDR3 sequence reads: CASVPSGRYEQYF. Written as DNA, the CDR3 is TGTGCCAGCGTCCCAAGCGGGCGCTACGAGCAGTACTTC.

The chain has TRBV28 and TRBJ2-5; weak D call: TRBD2 (6 bases). V was trimmed by 1 base and J by 0 bases, leaving 15 bases between them. The germline CDR1 and CDR2 sequences are MDHEN and SYDVKM. The CDR3 covers 17 residues. DNA for the CDR3: TGTGCCAGCAGTTTATTCGGACGGGAGACCGACCAAGAGACCCAGTACTTC. This gives the protein CASSLFGRETDQETQYF.

The CDR3 protein is CASSLPPLHEQYF. The CDR3 DNA sequence: TGTGCCAGCAGTTTGCCCCCATTACACGAGCAGTACTTC. The chain combines TRBV28 with TRBJ2-7; the D is unclear. CDR3 size: 13 residues. The germline V gene has CDR1 MDHEN and CDR2 SYDVKM. Trimming removed 3 bases at V and 5 bases at J, with 11 bases between.

This clone appeared a single time. The genes are TRBV9 and TRBJ1-5, with 12 bases fitting TRBD1. CDR3 length: 16 amino acids. Germline assignment: CDR1 SGDLS and CDR2 YYNGEE. V shed 2 bases and J 4 bases; nucleotides not matched to a gene: 4. DNA of the CDR3: TGTGCCAGCAGCGTCGGGGGACAGGGGGCGAATCAGCCCCAGCATTTT. Translating gives CASSVGGQGANQPQHF.

The CDR3: CACTGQGEGEKLFF. CDR3 sequence (DNA): TGTGCCTGCACCGGACAGGGGGAAGGGGAAAAACTGTTTTTT. The rearrangement links TRBV30 to TRBJ1-4; 10 bases are a match to TRBD1. The V gene's germline CDR1 is GTSNPN and CDR2 SVGIG (reference sequence). This CDR3 contains 14 residues. Germline trimming cut 6 bases from V and 8 bases from J; bases unmatched to any gene: 9.

The CDR3: CASSLDRSTDTQYF. The CDR3 DNA sequence: TGTGCCAGCAGCTTGGACCGATCCACAGATACGCAGTATTTT. J is TRBJ2-3 and V is TRBV5-6; D gene unclear. Trimming pared 0 bases from V and 2 bases from J, leaving 7 bases between. This CDR3 has 14 amino acids. Germline values: CDR1 SGHDT, CDR2 YYEEEE.

This CDR3 reads CASSDNRAYEQYF. The CDR3 DNA is TGTGCCAGCAGTGACAACAGGGCCTACGAGCAGTACTTC. The chain joins TRBV6-1 to TRBJ2-7; D is possibly TRBD1 (6 bases). The CDR3 consists of 13 residues. V lost 3 bases, J lost 2 bases, and 8 bases lay in between. Germline-derived CDR1 and CDR2 are MNHNS and SASEGT.

The rearrangement uses TRBV6-6 and TRBJ2-4, with no clear D. The V end was cut by 5 bases, the J end by 5 bases, with 7 bases between. Germline V gene data show CDR1 as MNHNY and CDR2 as SVGAGI (reference sequence). CDR3 size: 12 residues. CDR3 protein: CASSGPENIQYF. Here the CDR3 DNA reads TGTGCCAGCAGTGGCCCGGAAAACATTCAGTACTTC.

The rearrangement uses TRBV4-1 and TRBJ2-2, with D unresolved. CDR1 is MGHRA, CDR2 YSYEKL, per germline. The ends were cut back, 8 bases at V and 6 bases at J, with 10 bases in the middle. This CDR3 region has 12 residues. The CDR3 DNA follows: TGCGCCAGCGGCCGAGTGTCCGGGGAGCTGTTTTTT. Protein product: CASGRVSGELFF.

The chain uses TRBV10-2 and TRBJ1-2, with TRBD1 matching 8 bases. V lost 6 bases and J lost 4; bases outside the gene matches: 7. Germline values: CDR1 WSHSY, CDR2 SAAADI. The CDR3 loop spans 14 amino acids. Written as DNA, the CDR3 is TGCGCCAGCAGCCCAGGGGGCGCCGGCTATGGCTACACCTTC. This sequence encodes CASSPGGAGYGYTF.

Here the CDR3 reads CASSSNRGTFYEQYF. As DNA, the CDR3 is TGTGCCAGCAGCTCCAACAGGGGGACTTTCTACGAGCAGTACTTC. This sequence joins TRBV7-9 and TRBJ2-7; 8 nucleotides match TRBD1. Germline V gene lookup returns CDR1 SEHNR and CDR2 FQNEAQ (reference sequence). Germline trimming cut 4 bases from V and 3 bases from J; bases unmatched to any gene: 8. The CDR3 contains 15 residues.

The chain joins TRBV6-5 to TRBJ1-4, with unresolved D. The germline V and J ends were trimmed by 2 bases and 8 bases, with 6 bases remaining between them. Looked up from germline, CDR1 is MNHEY and CDR2 is SVGAGI. The CDR3 has 12 residues. CDR3 in amino acids: CASSYAGEKLFF. Here the CDR3 DNA reads TGTGCCAGCAGTTACGCTGGGGAAAAACTGTTTTTT.

The chain combines TRBV28 with TRBJ2-7; D possibly corresponds to TRBD2 (6 bases). V dropped 4 bases and J dropped 1 base, with 14 bases sitting between them. Germline CDR1 is MDHEN and CDR2 is SYDVKM. The CDR3 runs 15 residues. CDR3 sequence: CASSYGGSRSYEQYF. CDR3 coding DNA: TGTGCCAGCAGTTACGGAGGGAGTAGATCCTACGAGCAGTACTTC.

This chain connects TRBV30 to TRBJ2-7, with 9 nucleotides matching TRBD2. CDR3 length: 13 residues. CDR1 is GTSNPN and CDR2 is SVGIG in the germline V gene (reference sequence). The J segment lost 3 bases and the V segment lost 1 base, leaving 1 base of the junction unmatched. In DNA, the CDR3 is TGTGCCTGGAGTGGCGGGAGGGGCTACGAGCAGTACTTC. It yields the protein CAWSGGRGYEQYF.

The chain couples TRBV5-6 to TRBJ1-1; a possible D gene is TRBD1 (5 bases). Between the trimmed V and J ends, which lost 2 bases and 9 bases, there was a span of 11 bases. From germline, CDR1 is SGHDT and CDR2 YYEEEE. The CDR3 runs 12 residues. This chain's CDR3 is CASSLEGRKAFF. Here the CDR3 DNA reads TGTGCCAGCAGCTTAGAGGGGCGTAAAGCTTTCTTT. The full variable domain, its missing parts supplied by reference TRBV5-6 and TRBJ1-1, is DAGVTQSPTHLIKTRGQQVTLRCSPKSGHDTVSWYQQALGQGPQFIFQYYEEEERQRGNFPDRFSGHQFPNYSSELNVNALLLGDSALYLCASSLEGRKAFFGQGTRLTVV.

The V call is TRBV9, the J call TRBJ1-1, with 9 bases identical to TRBD1. Germline CDR1 SGDLS, CDR2 YYNGEE. This CDR3 has 15 residues. J was trimmed by 4 bases and V by 3 bases; bases with no gene match: 7. CDR3 DNA sequence: TGTGCCAGCAGCGCCTTACAGGGGGCGAGCACTGAAGCTTTCTTT. Its translation is CASSALQGASTEAFF.